This TCR beta chain was recorded in a study of blood T cell repertoires in COVID-19. Germline loops: CDR1 KGHSH, CDR2 LQKENI. This CDR3 contains 13 residues. Trimming removed 4 bases at V and 3 bases at J, with 9 bases between. Clones were sequenced by immunoSEQ multiplex PCR, and TCRdb holds only the in-frame ones, with some missing. The sample lists some 74,000 clones; 70% to 90% were seen once. The sample comprised peripheral blood. The gene calls are TRBV18 and TRBJ2-5, with a tentative D call TRBD2 (5 bases). This receptor was identified in a woman older than 75 with active or convalescent COVID-19. The DNA for the CDR3 is TGTGCCAGCTCACTATGGACTGAAGAGACCCAGTACTTC. Translation: CASSLWTEETQYF.